Following are 23 T cell receptor beta chains from one sample sequenced in a study of cytotoxic CD8 clonotypes in ibrutinib-treated CLL. Assay: immunoSEQ multiplex PCR; the TCRdb copy retains only in-frame clones and omits some. This table has 130,000 or so clones, 70% to 80% appearing once. The sample here was PBMCs, taken after 12 months of ibrutinib treatment. Receptors were obtained from a human donor with chronic lymphocytic leukemia.

The chain combines TRBV27 with TRBJ2-7, with 10 positions matching TRBD1. CDR1 is MNHEY, CDR2 SMNVEV, per germline (reference sequence). V was pared by 3 bases and J by 4 bases, with 6 bases of the junction left unmatched. The CDR3 is 15 residues long. The CDR3 region is CASSFPGQGFYEQYF. In DNA form, the CDR3 reads TGTGCCAGCAGTTTTCCGGGACAGGGGTTTTACGAGCAGTACTTC.

Only a few counts were recorded for this clone. The CDR3 coding sequence is TGTGCCAGCTATCCTTTGGAGGCAGATGGCTATGGCTACACCTTC. Translation: CASYPLEADGYGYTF. V is TRBV18 and J is TRBJ1-2; D gene uncertain. The germline V gene has CDR1 KGHSH and CDR2 LQKENI. V was trimmed by 7 bases and J by 4 bases, leaving 19 bases between them. The CDR3 extends over 15 amino acids.

CDR3 in amino acids: CASTGPSGNTIYF. The DNA for the CDR3 is TGTGCCAGTACAGGGCCCTCTGGAAACACCATATATTTT. The genes are TRBV7-9 and TRBJ1-3; D might be TRBD1 (6 bases). The CDR3 runs 13 residues. Deletions cut 9 bases from V and 0 bases from J, with 9 bases between. Germline V CDR1 and CDR2: SEHNR, FQNEAQ (reference sequence).

The V call is TRBV7-9, the J call TRBJ2-3; 9 nucleotides align to TRBD2. CDR1 and CDR2 (germline): SEHNR, FQNEAQ (reference sequence). The CDR3 has 16 amino acids. V lost 5 bases and J lost 0; bases outside the gene matches: 6. The chain's CDR3 is CASSNRLAASTDTQYF. In DNA form, the CDR3 reads TGTGCCAGCAGCAACAGACTAGCGGCTAGCACAGATACGCAGTATTTT. The full variable domain, completed using reference TRBV7-9 and TRBJ2-3, is DTGVSQNPRHKITKRGQNVTFRCDPISEHNRLYWYRQTLGQGPEFLTYFQNEAQLEKSRLLSDRFSAERPKGSFSTLEIQRTEQGDSAMYLCASSNRLAASTDTQYFGPGTRLTVL.

This rearrangement joins TRBV5-1 to TRBJ1-2, with D possibly being TRBD1 (5 bases). Germline V gene sequence: CDR1 SGHRS, CDR2 YFSETQ. V shed 6 bases and J shed 4 bases, with 16 bases lying between them. This CDR3 is 14 amino acids long. The CDR3 bases are TGCGCCAGCACAACCGGGGGGATCGGCTATGGCTACACCTTC. Its translation: CASTTGGIGYGYTF.

The V call is TRBV29-1, the J call TRBJ1-2; TRBD1 is a possible D gene (5 bases). Germline V gene data show CDR1 as SQVTM and CDR2 as ANQGSEA. Trimming pared 6 bases from V and 7 bases from J, leaving 21 bases between. The CDR3 has 14 residues. The CDR3 region has the DNA TGCAGCGTGGAGCCGGGCCGTCAAAGGGGTGGCTACACCTTC. Amino acids: CSVEPGRQRGGYTF.

The V and J genes are TRBV15 and TRBJ2-5; D gene uncertain. V was cut by 0 bases and J by 9 bases, with 11 bases left in between. The germline V gene has CDR1 LNHNV and CDR2 YYDKDF (reference sequence). CDR3 size: 13 residues. Here the CDR3 DNA reads TGTGCCACCAGCAGAGATCAGTCAATGTCCCAGTACTTC. Translated: CATSRDQSMSQYF.

The rearrangement joins TRBV11-2 to TRBJ1-5; D is unclear. V was trimmed by 5 bases and J by 0 bases, leaving 5 bases between them. The CDR3 is made up of 13 amino acids. Germline CDR1 and CDR2: SGHAT and FQNNGV. CDR3 region: CASSPDSNQPQHF. CDR3 coding DNA: TGTGCCAGCAGCCCGGATAGCAATCAGCCCCAGCATTTT.

This clone was seen a single time. The chain uses TRBV27 and TRBJ2-1; 8 nucleotides align to TRBD2. Germline-derived CDR1 and CDR2 are MNHEY and SMNVEV (reference sequence). V lost 1 base, J lost 1 base, and 0 bases stayed unmatched. The CDR3 runs 15 residues. The CDR3 reads CASSLLAGSYNEQFF. CDR3 bases: TGTGCCAGCAGTTTATTAGCGGGATCCTACAATGAGCAGTTCTTC.

The chain couples TRBV28 to TRBJ1-3; the D is unclear. V dropped 2 bases and J dropped 0 bases, with 17 bases sitting between them. Per germline, CDR1 MDHEN and CDR2 SYDVKM. This CDR3 spans 18 amino acids. The CDR3 DNA is TGTGCCAGCAGTTTAGCCCCCCGCACGGGGAGCTCTGGAAACACCATATATTTT. Translating it yields CASSLAPRTGSSGNTIYF.

This clone has a handful of counts. The rearrangement uses TRBV4-3 and TRBJ1-3, with a tentative D call TRBD1 (6 bases). Trimming pared 2 bases from V and 2 bases from J, leaving 7 bases between. In germline, CDR1 is LGHNA, CDR2 YSLEER. There are 14 residues in the CDR3. CDR3 loop: CASSQTGTGNTIYF. The CDR3 coding sequence is TGCGCCAGCAGCCAAACAGGGACTGGAAACACCATATATTTT.

The J gene is TRBJ2-6, the V gene TRBV6-1; D not certain. The CDR3 runs 18 residues. Germline V gene data show CDR1 as MNHNS and CDR2 as SASEGT. V was pared by 1 base and J by 0 bases, with 13 bases between. In DNA, the CDR3 is TGTGCCAGCAGTGAAGTTCCAGTTACCTCCTCTGGGGCCAACGTCCTGACTTTC. It is translated as CASSEVPVTSSGANVLTF.

The V and J genes are TRBV14 and TRBJ1-4; no clear D gene. CDR1 SGHDN and CDR2 FVKESK come from the germline V gene. The CDR3 length is 15 residues. V lost 2 bases to trimming and J lost 0 bases, with 7 bases between them. This CDR3 is CASSQPTATNEKLFF. The CDR3 nucleotides are TGTGCCAGCAGCCAACCGACCGCAACTAATGAAAAACTGTTTTTT.

The chain is built from TRBV5-4 and TRBJ2-3; D not resolved. CDR1 and CDR2 (germline): SGHNT, YYREEE (reference sequence). Trimming stripped 3 bases from V and 4 bases from J, with 12 bases between. The CDR3 runs to 14 residues. CDR3 sequence: CASSSRVDPDTQYF. In DNA, the CDR3 is TGTGCCAGCAGCTCCCGGGTGGATCCAGATACGCAGTATTTT. Drawing the rest from reference TRBV5-4 and TRBJ2-3, the complete variable domain is ETGVTQSPTHLIKTRGQQVTLRCSSQSGHNTVSWYQQALGQGPQFIFQYYREEENGRGNFPPRFSGLQFPNYSSELNVNALELDDSALYLCASSSRVDPDTQYFGPGTRLTVL.

V usage is TRBV9 and J usage is TRBJ2-1, with unresolved D. Trimming pared 0 bases from V and 1 base from J, leaving 8 bases between. The CDR3 is 15 amino acids. Germline-derived CDR1 and CDR2 are SGDLS and YYNGEE. The CDR3 nucleotides read TGTGCCAGCAGCGTAGGAAGGGATTCCTACAATGAGCAGTTCTTC. It specifies CASSVGRDSYNEQFF.

V is TRBV7-6 and J is TRBJ2-5; TRBD1 matches 11 bases. The CDR3 runs 15 residues. With 4 bases clipped from V and 4 bases from J, the junction kept 5 bases outside the gene matches. The germline gives CDR1 SGHVS, CDR2 FNYEAQ. Here the CDR3 reads CASSSDRGPPETQYF. CDR3 sequence (DNA): TGTGCCAGCAGCTCGGACAGGGGGCCCCCAGAGACCCAGTACTTC.

J is TRBJ1-4 and V is TRBV4-2; D not certain. The ends were cut back, 1 base at V and 7 bases at J, with 13 bases in the middle. CDR1 and CDR2 (germline): LGHNA, YNFKEQ. The CDR3 loop spans 15 amino acids. The CDR3 is CASSQAVPGIEKLFF. For the CDR3, the DNA is TGTGCCAGCAGCCAAGCGGTCCCGGGGATTGAAAAACTGTTTTTT.

The chain has TRBV7-2 and TRBJ2-3, with 10 positions matching TRBD2. The V and J ends lost 5 bases and 5 bases, in that order; junction bases with no gene match: 16. The CDR3 covers 18 residues. Germline assignment: CDR1 SGHTA and CDR2 FQGNSA. In DNA form, the CDR3 reads TGTGCCAGCAGCCCCTCTCGGGGGACTAGCGACATTGAAGATACGCAGTATTTT. Encoded protein: CASSPSRGTSDIEDTQYF.

This chain uses TRBV11-2 with TRBJ2-7; TRBD1 agrees at 9 bases. The CDR3 is 15 amino acids. CDR1 is SGHAT and CDR2 is FQNNGV in the germline V gene. V trimming: 4 bases; J trimming: 5 bases; junction bases outside the gene matches: 9. CDR3 coding DNA: TGTGCCAGCAGCTCCGGACAGGGGTGGAGGGACGAGCAGTACTTC. This translates into CASSSGQGWRDEQYF.

The V call is TRBV4-2, the J call TRBJ1-5, with D tentatively TRBD1 (5 bases). V lost 0 bases to trimming and J lost 9 bases, with 15 bases between them. This CDR3 is built from 15 residues. Germline lookup yields CDR1 LGHNA and CDR2 YNFKEQ. The CDR3 DNA reads TGTGCCAGCAGCCAAGATGGTGGAGGGGACCGGCCCCAGCATTTT. Amino acid sequence: CASSQDGGGDRPQHF.

CDR3 in amino acids: CASSLVAAGHRTGELFF. DNA for the CDR3: TGTGCCAGCAGTTTAGTTGCGGCAGGGCATCGGACCGGGGAGCTGTTTTTT. This chain joins TRBV28 and TRBJ2-2, with D perhaps matching TRBD1 (5 bases). The CDR3 is 17 residues long. Germline V gene data show CDR1 as MDHEN and CDR2 as SYDVKM. V lost 2 bases, J lost 5 bases, and 18 bases lay in between.

The chain carries TRBV27 and TRBJ2-1, with 11 bases that match TRBD2. J gave up 0 bases and V 6 bases, and 7 bases lay outside the gene matches. Germline-derived CDR1 and CDR2 are MNHEY and SMNVEV (reference sequence). The CDR3 spans 17 residues. The DNA of the CDR3 is TGTGCCAGCAGCCGACCCACTAGCGGGAGCTCCTACAATGAGCAGTTCTTC. Amino acid sequence: CASSRPTSGSSYNEQFF.

The chain carries TRBV19 and TRBJ2-1, with 8 nucleotides matching TRBD2. The CDR3 has 16 amino acids. Germline CDR1 is LNHDA and CDR2 is SQIVND (reference sequence). Germline trimming cut 6 bases from V and 4 bases from J; bases unmatched to any gene: 11. The CDR3 bases are TGTGCCAGTAGCCCACTAGGGACGGGAGGGTACAATGAGCAGTTCTTC. It yields the protein CASSPLGTGGYNEQFF.